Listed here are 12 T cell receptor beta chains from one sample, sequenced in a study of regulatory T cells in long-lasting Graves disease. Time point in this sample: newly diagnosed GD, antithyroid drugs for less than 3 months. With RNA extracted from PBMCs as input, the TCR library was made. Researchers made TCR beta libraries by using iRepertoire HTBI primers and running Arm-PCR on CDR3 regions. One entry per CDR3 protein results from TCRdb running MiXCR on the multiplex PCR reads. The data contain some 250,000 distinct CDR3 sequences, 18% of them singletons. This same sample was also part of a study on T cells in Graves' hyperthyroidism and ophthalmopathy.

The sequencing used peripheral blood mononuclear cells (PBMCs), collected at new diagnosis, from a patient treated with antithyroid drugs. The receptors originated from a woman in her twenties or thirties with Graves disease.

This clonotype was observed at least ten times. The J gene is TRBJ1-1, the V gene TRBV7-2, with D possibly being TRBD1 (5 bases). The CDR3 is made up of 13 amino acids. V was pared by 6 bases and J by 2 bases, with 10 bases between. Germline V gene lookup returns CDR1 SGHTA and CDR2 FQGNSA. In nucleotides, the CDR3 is TGTGCCAGCAGTTCCCAGGGTAACACTGAAGCTTTCTTT. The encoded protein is CASSSQGNTEAFF.

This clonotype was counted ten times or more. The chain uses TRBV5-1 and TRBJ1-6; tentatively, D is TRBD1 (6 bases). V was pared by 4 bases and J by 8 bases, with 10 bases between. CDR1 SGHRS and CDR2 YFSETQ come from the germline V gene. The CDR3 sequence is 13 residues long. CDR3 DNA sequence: TGCGCCAGCAGCGGTAAGGGGGATTCACCCCTCCACTTT. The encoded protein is CASSGKGDSPLHF.

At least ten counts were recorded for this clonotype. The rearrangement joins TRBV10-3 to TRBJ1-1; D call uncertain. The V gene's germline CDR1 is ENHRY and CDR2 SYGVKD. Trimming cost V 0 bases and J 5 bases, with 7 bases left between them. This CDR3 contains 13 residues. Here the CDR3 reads CAISESAGTEAFF. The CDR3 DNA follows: TGTGCCATCAGTGAGTCTGCTGGTACTGAAGCTTTCTTT.

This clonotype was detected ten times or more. CDR3 coding DNA: TGTGCCAGCAGCTCGTCTAGCGGGGGGCCGGTTCCCACAGATACGCAGTATTTT. Protein: CASSSSSGGPVPTDTQYF. The chain uses TRBV12-3 or TRBV12-4 and TRBJ2-3; 11 bases match TRBD2. The CDR3 sequence is 18 residues long. With V trimmed by 6 bases and J by 2 bases, 13 bases remained unmatched.

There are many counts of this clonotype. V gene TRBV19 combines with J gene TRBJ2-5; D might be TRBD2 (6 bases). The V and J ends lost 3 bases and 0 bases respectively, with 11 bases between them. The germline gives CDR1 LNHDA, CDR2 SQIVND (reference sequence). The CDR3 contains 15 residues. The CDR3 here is CASSIWRGNQETQYF. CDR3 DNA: TGTGCCAGTAGTATCTGGCGGGGTAACCAAGAGACCCAGTACTTC.

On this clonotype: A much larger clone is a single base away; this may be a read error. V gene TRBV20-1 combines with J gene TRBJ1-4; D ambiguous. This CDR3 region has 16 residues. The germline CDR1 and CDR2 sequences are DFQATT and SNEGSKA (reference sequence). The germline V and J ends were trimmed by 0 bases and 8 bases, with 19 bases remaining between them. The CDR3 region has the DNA TGCAGTGCTAGAGAACTTTCTAAGGGATCGGGGGAAAAACTGTTTTTT. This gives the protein CSARELSKGSGEKLFF.

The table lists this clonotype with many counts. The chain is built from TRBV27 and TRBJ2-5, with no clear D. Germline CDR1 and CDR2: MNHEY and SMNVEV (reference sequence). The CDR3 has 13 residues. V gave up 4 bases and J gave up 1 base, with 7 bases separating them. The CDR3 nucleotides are TGTGCCAGCAGTTCCCCCCCCCAAGAGACCCAGTACTTC. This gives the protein CASSSPPQETQYF.

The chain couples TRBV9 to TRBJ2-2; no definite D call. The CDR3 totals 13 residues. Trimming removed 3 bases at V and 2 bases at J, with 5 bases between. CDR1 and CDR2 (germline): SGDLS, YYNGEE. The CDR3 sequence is CASSADNTGELFF. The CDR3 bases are TGTGCCAGCAGCGCGGACAACACCGGGGAGCTGTTTTTT.

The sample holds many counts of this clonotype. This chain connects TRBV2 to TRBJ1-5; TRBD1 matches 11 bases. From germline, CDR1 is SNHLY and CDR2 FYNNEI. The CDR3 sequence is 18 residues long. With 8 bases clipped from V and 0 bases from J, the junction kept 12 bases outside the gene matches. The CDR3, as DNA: TGTGCCAGCCGCTCGGGACAGGGGGTTCTTCGTAGCAATCAGCCCCAGCATTTT. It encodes CASRSGQGVLRSNQPQHF.

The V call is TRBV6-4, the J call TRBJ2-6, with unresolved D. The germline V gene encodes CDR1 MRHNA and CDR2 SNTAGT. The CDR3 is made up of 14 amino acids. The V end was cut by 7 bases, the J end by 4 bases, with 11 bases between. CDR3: CASKAGPGANVLTF. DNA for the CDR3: TGTGCCAGCAAGGCCGGGCCAGGGGCCAACGTCCTGACTTTC.

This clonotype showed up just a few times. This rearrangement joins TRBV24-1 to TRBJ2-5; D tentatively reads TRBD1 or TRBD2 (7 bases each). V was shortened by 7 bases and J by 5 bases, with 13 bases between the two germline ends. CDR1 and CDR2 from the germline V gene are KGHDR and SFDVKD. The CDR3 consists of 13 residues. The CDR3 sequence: CATSRGGGETQYF. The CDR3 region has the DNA TGTGCCACCAGCAGGGGGGGCGGGGAGACCCAGTACTTC.

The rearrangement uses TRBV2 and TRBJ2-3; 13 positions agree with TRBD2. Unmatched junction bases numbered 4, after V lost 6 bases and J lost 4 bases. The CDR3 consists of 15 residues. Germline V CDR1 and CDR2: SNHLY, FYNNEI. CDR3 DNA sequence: TGTGCCAGCAGAGAGACTAGCGGGGGGCCAGATACGCAGTATTTT. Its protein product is CASRETSGGPDTQYF.